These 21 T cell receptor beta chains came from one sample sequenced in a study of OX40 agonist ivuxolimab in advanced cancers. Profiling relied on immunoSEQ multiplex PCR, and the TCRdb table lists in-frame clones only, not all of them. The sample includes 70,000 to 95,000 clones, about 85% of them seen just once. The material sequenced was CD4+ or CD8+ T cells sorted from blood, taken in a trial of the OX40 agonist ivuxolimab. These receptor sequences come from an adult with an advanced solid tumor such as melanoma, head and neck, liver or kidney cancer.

The CDR3 DNA is TGTGCCAGCAGCGGGCCCAATGAGCAGTTCTTC. The encoded protein is CASSGPNEQFF. The rearrangement uses TRBV28 and TRBJ2-1; D ambiguous. With 6 bases removed from V and 6 bases from J, the gap between germline ends came to 6 bases. Germline V gives CDR1 MDHEN, CDR2 SYDVKM. This CDR3 has 11 amino acids.

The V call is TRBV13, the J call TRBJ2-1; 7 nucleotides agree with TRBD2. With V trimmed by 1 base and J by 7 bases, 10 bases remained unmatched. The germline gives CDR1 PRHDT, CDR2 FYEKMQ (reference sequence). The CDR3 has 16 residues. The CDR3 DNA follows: TGTGCCAGCAGCTTAGAGGGCGGGAGTCTAAATAATGAGCAGTTCTTC. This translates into CASSLEGGSLNNEQFF.

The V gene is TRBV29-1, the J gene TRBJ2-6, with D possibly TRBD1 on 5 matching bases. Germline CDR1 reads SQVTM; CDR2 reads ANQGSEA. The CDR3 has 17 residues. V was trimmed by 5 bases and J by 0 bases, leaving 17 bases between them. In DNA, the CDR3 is TGCAGCGTTAGGAACAGGAGCCCGAGCTCTGGGGCCAACGTCCTGACTTTC. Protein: CSVRNRSPSSGANVLTF.

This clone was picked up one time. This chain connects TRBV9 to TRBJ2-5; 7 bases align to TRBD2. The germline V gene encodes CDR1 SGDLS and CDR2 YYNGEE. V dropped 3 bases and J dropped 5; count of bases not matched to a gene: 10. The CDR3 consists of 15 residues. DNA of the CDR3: TGTGCCAGCAGCGCTTACCGGGGAGGGGAGGAGACCCAGTACTTC. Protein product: CASSAYRGGEETQYF.

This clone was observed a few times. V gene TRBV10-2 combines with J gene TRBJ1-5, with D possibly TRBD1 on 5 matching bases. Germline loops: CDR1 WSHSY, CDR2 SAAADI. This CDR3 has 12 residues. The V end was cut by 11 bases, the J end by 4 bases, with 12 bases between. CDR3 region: CAAGTSNQPQHF. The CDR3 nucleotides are TGCGCCGCCGGGACCTCAAATCAGCCCCAGCATTTT.

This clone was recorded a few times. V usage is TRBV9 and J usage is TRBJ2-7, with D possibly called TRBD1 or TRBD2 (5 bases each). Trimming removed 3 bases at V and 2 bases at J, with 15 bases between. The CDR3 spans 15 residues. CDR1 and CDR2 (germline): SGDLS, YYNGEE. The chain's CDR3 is CASSGGIGDAYEQYF. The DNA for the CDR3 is TGTGCCAGCAGCGGAGGCATCGGGGACGCCTACGAGCAGTACTTC.

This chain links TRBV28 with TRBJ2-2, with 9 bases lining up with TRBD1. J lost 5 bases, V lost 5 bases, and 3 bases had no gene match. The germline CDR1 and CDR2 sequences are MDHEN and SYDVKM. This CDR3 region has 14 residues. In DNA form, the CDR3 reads TGTGCCAGCAGTGGGGACAGGGCTACCGGGGAGCTGTTTTTT. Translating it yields CASSGDRATGELFF.

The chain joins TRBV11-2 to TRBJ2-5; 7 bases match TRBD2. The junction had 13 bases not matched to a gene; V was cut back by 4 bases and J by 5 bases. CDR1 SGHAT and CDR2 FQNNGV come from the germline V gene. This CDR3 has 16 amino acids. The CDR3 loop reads CASSSLGAGAWETQYF. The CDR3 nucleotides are TGTGCCAGCAGCTCCCTTGGGGCGGGAGCTTGGGAGACCCAGTACTTC. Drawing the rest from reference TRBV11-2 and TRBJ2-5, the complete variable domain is EAGVAQSPRYKIIEKRQSVAFWCNPISGHATLYWYQQILGQGPKLLIQFQNNGVVDDSQLPKDRFSAERLKGVDSTLKIQPAKLEDSAVYLCASSSLGAGAWETQYFGPGTRLLVL.

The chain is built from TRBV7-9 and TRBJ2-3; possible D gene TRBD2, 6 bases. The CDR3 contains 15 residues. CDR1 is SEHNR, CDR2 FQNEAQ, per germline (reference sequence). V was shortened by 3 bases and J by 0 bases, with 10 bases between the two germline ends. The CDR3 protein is CASSLGLTSTDTQYF. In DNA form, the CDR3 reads TGTGCCAGCAGCTTGGGACTCACTAGCACAGATACGCAGTATTTT.

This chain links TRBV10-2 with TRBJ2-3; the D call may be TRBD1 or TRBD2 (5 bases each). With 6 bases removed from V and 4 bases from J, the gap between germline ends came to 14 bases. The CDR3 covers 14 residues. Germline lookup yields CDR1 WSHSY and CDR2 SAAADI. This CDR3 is CASRPGLGADTQYF. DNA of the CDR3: TGCGCCAGCAGACCGGGGCTTGGGGCAGATACGCAGTATTTT.

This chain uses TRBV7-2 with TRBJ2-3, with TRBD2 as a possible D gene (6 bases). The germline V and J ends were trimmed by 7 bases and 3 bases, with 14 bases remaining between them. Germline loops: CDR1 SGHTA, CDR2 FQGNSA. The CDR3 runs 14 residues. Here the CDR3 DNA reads TGTGCCAGCACCACCGGTGGGGGGACAGATACGCAGTATTTT. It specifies CASTTGGGTDTQYF. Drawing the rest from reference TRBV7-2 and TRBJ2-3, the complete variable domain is GAGVSQSPSNKVTEKGKDVELRCDPISGHTALYWYRQSLGQGLEFLIYFQGNSAPDKSGLPSDRFSAERTGGSVSTLTIQRTQQEDSAVYLCASTTGGGTDTQYFGPGTRLTVL.

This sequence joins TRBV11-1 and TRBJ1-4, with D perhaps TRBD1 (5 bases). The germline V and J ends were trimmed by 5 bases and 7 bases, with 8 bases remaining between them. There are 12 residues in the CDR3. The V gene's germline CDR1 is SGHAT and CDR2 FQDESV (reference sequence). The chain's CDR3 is CASSRGSEKLFF. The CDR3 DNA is TGTGCCAGCAGCCGGGGGTCTGAAAAACTGTTTTTT.

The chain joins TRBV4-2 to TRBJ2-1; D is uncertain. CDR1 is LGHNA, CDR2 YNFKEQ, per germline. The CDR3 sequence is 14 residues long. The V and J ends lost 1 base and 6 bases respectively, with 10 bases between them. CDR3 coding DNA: TGTGCCAGCAGCCAAGTCGGAAGAACCAATGAGCAGTTCTTC. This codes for CASSQVGRTNEQFF.

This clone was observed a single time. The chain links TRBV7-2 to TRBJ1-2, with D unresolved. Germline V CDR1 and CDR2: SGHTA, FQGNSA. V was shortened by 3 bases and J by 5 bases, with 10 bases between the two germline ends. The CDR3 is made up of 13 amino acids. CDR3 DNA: TGTGCCAGCAGCTTGTCGAAGGCATATGGCTACACCTTC. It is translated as CASSLSKAYGYTF.

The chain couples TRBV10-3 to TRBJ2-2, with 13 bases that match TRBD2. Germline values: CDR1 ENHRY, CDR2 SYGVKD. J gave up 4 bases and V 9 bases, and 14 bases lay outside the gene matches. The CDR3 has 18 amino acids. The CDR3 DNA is TGTGCCATACCCTATCCCGGGACTAGCGGGATTGGCACCGGGGAGCTGTTTTTT. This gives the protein CAIPYPGTSGIGTGELFF.

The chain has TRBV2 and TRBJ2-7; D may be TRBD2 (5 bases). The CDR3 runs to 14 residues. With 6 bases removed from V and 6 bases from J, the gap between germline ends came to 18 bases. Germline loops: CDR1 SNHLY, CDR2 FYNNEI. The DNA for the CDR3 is TGTGCCAGCAGGGGGTTAGTCAGTGGAGGCGAGCAGTACTTC. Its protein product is CASRGLVSGGEQYF.

The CDR3 reads CASSWGVADYEQYF. The CDR3 bases are TGTGCCAGCAGCTGGGGGGTAGCGGACTACGAGCAGTACTTC. The chain is built from TRBV7-2 and TRBJ2-7; D is perhaps TRBD2 (6 bases). The V end was cut by 4 bases, the J end by 3 bases, with 13 bases between. From germline, CDR1 is SGHTA and CDR2 FQGNSA. This CDR3 has 14 residues.

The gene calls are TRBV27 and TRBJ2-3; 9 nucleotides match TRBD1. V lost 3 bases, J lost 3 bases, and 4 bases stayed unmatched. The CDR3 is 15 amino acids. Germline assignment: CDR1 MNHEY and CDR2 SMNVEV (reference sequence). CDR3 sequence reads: CASSFLGQGTDTQYF. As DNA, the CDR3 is TGTGCCAGCAGTTTCCTAGGACAGGGGACAGATACGCAGTATTTT.

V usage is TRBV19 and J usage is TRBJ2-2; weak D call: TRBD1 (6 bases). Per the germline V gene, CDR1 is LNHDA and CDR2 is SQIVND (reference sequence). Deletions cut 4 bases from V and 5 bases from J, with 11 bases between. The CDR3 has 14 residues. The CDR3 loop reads CASSNQQGTGELFF. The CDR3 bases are TGTGCCAGTAGTAACCAACAGGGAACCGGGGAGCTGTTTTTT.

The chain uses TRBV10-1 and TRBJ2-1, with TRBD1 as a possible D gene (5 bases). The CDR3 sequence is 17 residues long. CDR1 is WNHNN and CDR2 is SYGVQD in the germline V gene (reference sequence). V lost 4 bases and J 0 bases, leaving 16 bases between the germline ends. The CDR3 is CASSGGPADNSYNEQFF. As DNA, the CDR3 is TGCGCCAGCAGTGGGGGTCCGGCGGACAACTCCTACAATGAGCAGTTCTTC.

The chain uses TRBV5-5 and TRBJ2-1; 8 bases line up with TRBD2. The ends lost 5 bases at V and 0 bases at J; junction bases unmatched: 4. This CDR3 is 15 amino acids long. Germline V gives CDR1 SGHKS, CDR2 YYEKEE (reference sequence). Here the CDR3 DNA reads TGTGCCAGCAGACTTACTAGCGGCTCCTACAATGAGCAGTTCTTC. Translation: CASRLTSGSYNEQFF.